These T cell receptor beta chains were read from a single sample in a study of human T cells and chemical hapten exposure. TCRdb re-analysed the RACE reads in MiXCR, keeping a single row per CDR3 protein. The sample has approximately 350,000 distinct CDR3 sequences; about 6% are singletons. The sequenced sample was whole blood, obtained in connection with sensitization to the hapten diphenylcyclopropenone (DPC). Source of these receptors: a woman aged 18-30 years with alopecia areata. Some clones in this sample may be carry-over from other donors' samples. The CDR3 runs from the conserved cysteine through the conserved F or W. The D gene is left open where the match is weak. A row's size may be missing; if present it is once, few, many or a size class.

TRBJ2-1	NA	TRBV3-1	NA	TGTGCCAGCGGACACAGGGAAAAGTACAATGAGCAGTTCTTC	CASGHREKYNEQFF
TRBJ2-5	TRBD2	TRBV28	few	TGTGCCAGCAGTTCGAACGTCCGACTAGCGGGGGGGCGTTCTCGGTACTTC	CASSSNVRLAGGRSRYF
TRBJ2-7	TRBD1	TRBV20-1	NA	TGCAGTGCTGGGGACAGGGGGTCCCACGAGCAGTACTTC	CSAGDRGSHEQYF
TRBJ1-6	NA	TRBV12-3/TRBV12-4	NA	TGTGCCAGCAGTCTCCAGCGGGGGACACCCCTCCACTTT	CASSLQRGTPLHF
TRBJ1-2	NA	TRBV7-2	NA	TGTGCCAGCAGCTCACACAGGGTAACGAACTATGGCTACACCTTC	CASSSHRVTNYGYTF
TRBJ1-5	NA	TRBV20-1	few	TGCAGTGGTATTGGACGGAGCAATCAGCCCCAGCATTTT	CSGIGRSNQPQHF
TRBJ1-1	TRBD1	TRBV27	few	TGTGCCAGCAAGAGGGGGGGGACGACAGGGACCACTGAAGCTTTCTTT	CASKRGGTTGTTEAFF
TRBJ2-1	NA	TRBV6-6	NA	TGTGCCAGCAGTTACTCTAGCCCCAATGAGCAGTTCTTC	CASSYSSPNEQFF
TRBJ1-6	NA	TRBV12-3/TRBV12-4	many	TGTGCCAGCAGTTTCGAGGGATTTGATTCACCCCTCCACTTT	CASSFEGFDSPLHF
TRBJ2-1	NA	TRBV5-1	few	TGCGCCAGCAGCCCCGGCGCAGGAGTCTACAATGAGCAGTTCTTC	CASSPGAGVYNEQFF
TRBJ1-2	NA	TRBV3-1	NA	TGTGCCAGCAGCCCGGATTCGGCAGGGATTCGCGTTGGGTATGGCTACACCTTC	CASSPDSAGIRVGYGYTF
TRBJ2-7	NA	TRBV5-1	many	TGCGCCAGCTCCCCCATGCCCCCAAAGGATTACGAGCAGTACTTC	CASSPMPPKDYEQYF
TRBJ1-1	NA	TRBV6-5	many	TGTGCCAGCAGTTACATGGGGGCCAGCACTGAAGCTTTCTTT	CASSYMGASTEAFF
TRBJ2-7	TRBD1	TRBV9	few	TGTGCCAGCAGCATTACAGGGGTCCACTCCTACGAGCAGTACTTC	CASSITGVHSYEQYF
TRBJ1-1	NA	TRBV20-1	many	TGCAGTGCTAGAGATCCCAGGGAGTGGGACACTGAAGCTTTCTTT	CSARDPREWDTEAFF
TRBJ2-3	NA	TRBV5-4	many	TGTGCCAGCAGCTTAAGTTCCAGAACAGATACGCAGTATTTT	CASSLSSRTDTQYF
TRBJ2-5	TRBD1	TRBV9	many	TGTGCCACCAGCCGGGGACAGCTACAAGAGACCCAGTACTTC	CATSRGQLQETQYF
TRBJ2-7	NA	TRBV20-1	few	TGCAGTGCTCATCCTACAGGGAACTCCTACGAGCAGTACTTC	CSAHPTGNSYEQYF
TRBJ2-3	NA	TRBV11-2	many	TGTGCCAGCAGCTTAGGCCGGGGTAGGGGGAGCACAGATACGCAGTATTTT	CASSLGRGRGSTDTQYF
TRBJ2-3	TRBD1	TRBV7-2	many	TGTGCCAGCAGCCCCCTGACAGGGGGCACAGATACGCAGTATTTT	CASSPLTGGTDTQYF
TRBJ2-3	NA	TRBV2	few	TGTGCCAGCAGCCAGAGTATTGGGAGTCCACACACAGATACGCAGTATTTT	CASSQSIGSPHTDTQYF
TRBJ2-7	NA	TRBV12-3/TRBV12-4	many	TGTGCCAGCAGTCTAACAGGGTCTGGCTCCTACGAGCAGTACTTC	CASSLTGSGSYEQYF
TRBJ1-1	NA	TRBV6-2/TRBV6-3	NA	TGTGCCAGCAGTTACATTTCTGAAGCTTTCTTT	CASSYISEAFF
TRBJ2-4	NA	TRBV2	NA	TGTGCCAGCGGGGCAGGGGAGAGCAACATTCAGTACTTC	CASGAGESNIQYF
TRBJ2-2	NA	TRBV14	NA	TGTGCCAGCAGACCTAGTGCGGCGGCCCCAGGGGAGCTGTTTTTT	CASRPSAAAPGELFF
TRBJ1-4	NA	TRBV6-2/TRBV6-3	many	TGTGCCAGCAGTTATTCGACAGGCGGGAATGAAAAACTGTTTTTT	CASSYSTGGNEKLFF
TRBJ2-3	NA	TRBV7-2	many	TGTGCCAGCAGCCAGGGGACACTCACAGATACGCAGTATTTT	CASSQGTLTDTQYF
TRBJ1-2	TRBD1	TRBV18	many	TGTGCCAGCAGTTTGGACAGGGACTATGGCTACACCTTC	CASSLDRDYGYTF